These T cell receptor beta chains were read from a single sample in a study of cytomegalovirus exposure and HLA in healthy donors. Repertoires were generated with immunoSEQ multiplex PCR, while TCRdb's copy carries only in-frame clones and drops some. The sample holds about 200,000 clones; approximately 86% are singletons and the top ten take roughly 0.33%. Sequenced sample: PBMCs. These receptors came from a woman aged 25 to 39 in good health and CMV-seronegative. Both conserved end residues are trimmed from each CDR3. The order of the fields is J gene, V gene, D gene, CDR3 protein. D genes are given only for firm matches.

TRBJ2-7	TRBV4-1	-	ASSQFTRRDLGSYEQY
TRBJ2-2	TRBV5-1	TRBD2	ASSWAGGGYTGELF
TRBJ2-3	TRBV25-1	-	ASGWGETDTQY
TRBJ2-1	TRBV19	TRBD2	ASTEGGPYNEQF
TRBJ2-1	TRBV5-1	-	ASSLVPGAYNEQF
TRBJ2-3	TRBV11-3	TRBD2	ASSLRLAGVADTQY
TRBJ1-1	TRBV7-9	-	ASSSHSGTEAF
TRBJ2-5	TRBV5-1	TRBD2	ASSLESGMGETQY
TRBJ2-1	TRBV10-1	TRBD1	ASSEGGVTYNEQF
TRBJ2-1	TRBV9	TRBD2	ASSASGSGLNEQF
TRBJ2-3	TRBV29-1	TRBD2	SVGTSITDTQY
TRBJ1-5	TRBV27	TRBD1	ASRPPGQGIQPQH
TRBJ2-2	TRBV2	-	ASSEWGLVDTGELF
TRBJ2-7	TRBV27	TRBD2	ASSLSPAGGYEQY
TRBJ2-4	TRBV4-2	-	ASSQDGSGAGNIQY
TRBJ2-1	TRBV7-2	TRBD2	ASSAPGLLSYNEQF
TRBJ2-7	TRBV5-4	TRBD2	ASTARTSGSHEQY
TRBJ2-7	TRBV27	-	ASSPATGSYEQY
TRBJ2-2	TRBV4-1	-	ASRNTGELF
TRBJ2-2	TRBV5-1	-	ASSFPEHGELF
TRBJ1-1	TRBV6-1	TRBD1	ASSGVGGYGGEAF
TRBJ2-5	TRBV28	-	ASSLVTSGTQY
TRBJ2-7	TRBV5-1	TRBD2	ASSSGTSASYEQY
TRBJ2-1	TRBV5-1	TRBD2	ASSSLAGGPSSYNEQF
TRBJ2-1	TRBV11-2	-	ASSLELSYNEQF
-	TRBV5-1	-	ASSKIQGTYEQY
TRBJ2-5	TRBV27	TRBD2	ASSTIRTSGGQETQY
TRBJ1-1	TRBV6-1	-	ASSTSGGWAEAF
TRBJ1-5	TRBV27	-	ASSSAGVGNQPQH
TRBJ1-1	TRBV5-1	-	ASSSQHANTEAF
TRBJ2-5	TRBV29-1	TRBD1	SVTRGQETQY
TRBJ2-1	TRBV27	TRBD2	ASSFGLAVNEQF
TRBJ2-2	TRBV21-1	-	ASSKPQGWTGELF
TRBJ1-4	TRBV14	-	ASSLREEKLF
TRBJ1-1	TRBV2	-	ASTLPGHGGEAF
TRBJ2-6	TRBV7-8	TRBD2	ASSRGGSGANVLT
TRBJ1-6	TRBV2	TRBD1	ASSLIRGQGWNSPLH
TRBJ2-2	TRBV19	-	ASSPGTWGELF
TRBJ2-7	TRBV2	-	ASSDRRRFEDEQY
TRBJ2-7	TRBV25-1	TRBD1	ASSNYRGGEQY
TRBJ2-7	TRBV2	TRBD2	ASSEGVRLADIYEQY
TRBJ2-5	TRBV28	TRBD2	ASVSGRASETQY
TRBJ2-5	TRBV5-1	TRBD1	ASSSLSGTGTLETQY
TRBJ2-7	TRBV6-5	TRBD1	ASRHLRDRAYEQY
TRBJ1-3	TRBV5-6	TRBD1	ASSFLTGTGNTIY
TRBJ2-5	TRBV11-2	TRBD2	ASSLWGGGTGKETQY
TRBJ2-3	TRBV10-3	-	AISGGDSTDTQY
TRBJ1-6	TRBV4-2	TRBD1	ASSQGTGGTYNSPLH
TRBJ2-1	TRBV7-8	TRBD2	ASSPRGGRAYNEQF
TRBJ1-1	TRBV7-3	TRBD1	ASSLDGTGNTEAF